This entry lists 11 T cell receptor beta chains sequenced from one sample in a study of Graves' ophthalmopathy and Graves' hyperthyroidism. Amplified material comprised TCR beta CDR3 regions derived from RNA transcripts. HTBI primers were employed in first-round RT-PCR, then a second-round multiplex PCR followed. TCRdb re-called the multiplex PCR reads through MiXCR, storing one row per CDR3 protein. The data contain 400,000 or so distinct CDR3 sequences, approximately 18% of them singletons. Sequenced sample: peripheral blood. All receptors derive from an adult woman with stable Graves' hyperthyroidism.

This clonotype appeared many times. This chain joins TRBV12-3 or TRBV12-4 and TRBJ1-1, with a possible D match to TRBD1 (5 bases). The CDR3 has 16 amino acids. Trimming cost V 5 bases and J 0 bases, with 16 bases left between them. The CDR3 region has the DNA TGTGCCAGCAGTCTAGGGACTCGTAAGGTGAACACTGAAGCTTTCTTT. Residues: CASSLGTRKVNTEAFF.

The rearrangement links TRBV12-3 or TRBV12-4 to TRBJ1-1; 8 bases match TRBD1. V gave up 6 bases and J gave up 7 bases; unmatched junction bases: 10. The CDR3 sequence is 14 residues long. In nucleotides, the CDR3 is TGTGCCAGCAGCAAGGACAGGGTAAAAGGTGAAGCTTTCTTT. Residues: CASSKDRVKGEAFF.

This clonotype was counted at least ten times. The chain has TRBV28 and TRBJ1-5; 7 nucleotides align to TRBD1. The V gene's germline CDR1 is MDHEN and CDR2 SYDVKM. This CDR3 has 17 residues. V shed 3 bases, J shed 2 bases, and the junction held 10 bases outside the gene matches. CDR3 sequence (DNA): TGTGCCAGCAGTTTGCGGGCAGGGGGTGTAGGCAATCAGCCCCAGCATTTT. Protein: CASSLRAGGVGNQPQHF.

The count of this clonotype is one. The chain uses TRBV6-1 and TRBJ1-5; tentatively, D is TRBD1 (6 bases). The CDR3 covers 14 residues. Looked up from germline, CDR1 is MNHNS and CDR2 is SASEGT. Trimming stripped 3 bases from V and 6 bases from J, with 12 bases between. In DNA form, the CDR3 reads TGTGCCAGCAGTGAGACAGGTTGGGGTCAGCCCCAGCATTTT. This gives the protein CASSETGWGQPQHF.

The gene calls are TRBV6-1 and TRBJ2-7; 7 bases line up with TRBD2. Losses at the gene ends were 6 bases for V and 3 bases for J; bases not matched to a gene: 14. This CDR3 is 16 amino acids long. Germline loops: CDR1 MNHNS, CDR2 SASEGT. CDR3 amino acids: CASSPNLGGSNYEQYF. CDR3 bases: TGTGCCAGCAGCCCCAATTTGGGCGGGAGTAACTACGAGCAGTACTTC.

This clonotype was seen only once. The J gene is TRBJ2-4, the V gene TRBV7-2; D ambiguous. Trimming shortened V by 5 bases and J by 0 bases, and 8 bases separated the two germline ends. The CDR3 loop spans 14 amino acids. Germline CDR1 is SGHTA and CDR2 is FQGNSA. Here the CDR3 DNA reads TGTGCCAGCAGCCCAACAGTAGCCAAAAACATTCAGTACTTC. This sequence encodes CASSPTVAKNIQYF.

The CDR3 DNA reads as TGTGCCAGCACCCCGCCCGGGGGCGGAGAGACCCAGTACTTC. Its translation: CASTPPGGGETQYF. The chain combines TRBV12-3 or TRBV12-4 with TRBJ2-5; the D call may be TRBD1 or TRBD2 (6 bases each). Deletions cut 7 bases from V and 4 bases from J, with 16 bases between. The CDR3 totals 14 residues.

Ten or more counts support this clonotype. The V call is TRBV10-3, the J call TRBJ1-1; no clear D. The CDR3 runs 13 residues. CDR1 is ENHRY and CDR2 is SYGVKD in the germline V gene. The ends were cut back, 3 bases at V and 6 bases at J, with 11 bases in the middle. CDR3 sequence (DNA): TGTGCCATCAGTGATTATTCCCTGCCTGAAGCTTTCTTT. Residues: CAISDYSLPEAFF.

At least ten counts were recorded for this clonotype. The chain employs TRBV6-5 and TRBJ2-7; 15 bases align to TRBD2. V shed 2 bases and J 4 bases; nucleotides not matched to a gene: 3. CDR1 and CDR2 (germline): MNHEY, SVGAGI. The length of the CDR3 is 16 residues. In nucleotides, the CDR3 is TGTGCCAGCAGTTACGGGACTAGCGGGAGGCAGTACGAGCAGTACTTC. Translating it yields CASSYGTSGRQYEQYF.

This clonotype was picked up many times. The chain employs TRBV16 and TRBJ1-5; D gene uncertain. The germline gives CDR1 KGHSY, CDR2 FQNENV. Trimming stripped 0 bases from V and 4 bases from J, with 10 bases between. The length of the CDR3 is 15 residues. The CDR3 here is CASSQSRQVNQPQHF. The CDR3 DNA is TGTGCCAGCAGCCAATCGCGGCAAGTTAATCAGCCCCAGCATTTT.

A few counts support this clonotype. V gene TRBV7-2 combines with J gene TRBJ2-1; D is possibly TRBD1 (6 bases). Germline lookup yields CDR1 SGHTA and CDR2 FQGNSA. CDR3 length: 15 residues. V lost 7 bases and J 7 bases, leaving 20 bases between the germline ends. CDR3 nucleotides: TGTGCCAGCACCTGGGGGCTAGTTTTGGCAAATGAGCAGTTCTTC. Translated: CASTWGLVLANEQFF.